This TCR beta chain was sequenced during a study of blood T cell repertoires in COVID-19. At the level of the study: The analysed material was cDNA or gDNA that came from T cells, B-cell-depleted T cells, or PBMCs.

Per the original data handling: Amplification of reference gene primers was used by the study to estimate nucleated cell counts. Sequencing used immunoSEQ multiplex PCR; TCRdb keeps in-frame clones, though not all of them. The V and J calls and clone size are taken from that table; D and trimming were inferred from the DNA. The sample carries roughly 500,000 clones, roughly nine tenths recorded once. The receptor's source is a woman aged 55-70 years who had recovered from COVID-19. The sequencing sample was made of PBMCs or T cells enriched from blood (not recorded which).

CDR3 sequence reads: CATSRAGTGGEDTQYF. The CDR3 bases are TGTGCCACCAGCAGGGCCGGGACAGGGGGCGAAGATACGCAGTATTTT. The chain links TRBV15 to TRBJ2-3, with TRBD1 identical over 12 bases. Germline loops: CDR1 LNHNV, CDR2 YYDKDF (reference sequence). Unmatched junction bases numbered 6, after V lost 3 bases and J lost 5 bases. The CDR3 extends over 16 amino acids.